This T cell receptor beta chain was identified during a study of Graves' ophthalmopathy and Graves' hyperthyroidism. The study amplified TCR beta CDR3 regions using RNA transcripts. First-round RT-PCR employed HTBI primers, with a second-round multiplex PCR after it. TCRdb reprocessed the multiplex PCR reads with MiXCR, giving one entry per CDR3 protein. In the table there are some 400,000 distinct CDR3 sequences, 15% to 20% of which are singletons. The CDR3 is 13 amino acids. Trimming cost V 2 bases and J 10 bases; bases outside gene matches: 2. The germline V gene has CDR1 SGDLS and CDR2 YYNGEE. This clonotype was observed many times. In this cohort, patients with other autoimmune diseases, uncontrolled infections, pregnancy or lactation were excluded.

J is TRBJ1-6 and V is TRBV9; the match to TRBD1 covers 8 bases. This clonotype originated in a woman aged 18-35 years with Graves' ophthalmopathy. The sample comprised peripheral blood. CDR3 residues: CASSVTGDSPLHF. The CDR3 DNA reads TGTGCCAGCAGCGTGACAGGGGACTCACCCCTCCACTTT.